This entry features one T cell receptor beta chain sequence. In the original analysis: Quantification of nucleated cells was approximated via reference gene primer amplification. Here immunoSEQ multiplex PCR was the method, and the copy in TCRdb shows in-frame clones only, minus some. V and J calls and clone size are as listed in that table; D and trimming were resolved from the DNA. Of more than 90,000 clones detected, roughly nine tenths appear once; the ten largest clones hold about 18%. These data are taken from a study of blood T cell repertoires in COVID-19. Study background: Sites in the United States, Italy and Spain provided acute and convalescent COVID-19 samples. The analysed material was cDNA or gDNA that came from T cells, B-cell-depleted T cells, or PBMCs.

CDR3 length: 12 residues. Trimming shortened V by 5 bases and J by 7 bases, and 8 bases separated the two germline ends. CDR1 MGHDK and CDR2 SYGVNS come from the germline V gene. The sequence was obtained from a man aged 50 to 60 with acute or convalescent COVID-19. The gene calls are TRBV25-1 and TRBJ1-4; tentative D call: TRBD1 (5 bases). Sequencing input: peripheral blood. CDR3 sequence: CASSQGGEKLFF. CDR3 coding DNA: TGTGCCAGCAGTCAGGGAGGTGAAAAACTGTTTTTT.